These 16 T cell receptor beta chains originate from one sample sequenced in a study of cytomegalovirus exposure and HLA in healthy donors (TCRdb year 2017). The receptor library was made with the immunoSEQ multiplex PCR assay. For the multiplex PCR, a mixture combining 60 forward primers for TCR Vbeta segments and 13 reverse primers for TCR Jbeta segments was used. TCRdb stores this immuneACCESS table with in-frame sequences only. Part of the clones is absent; in the studies checked, under half of the shortfall reflects unresolved V genes, and no reason is known for the rest. Recorded for this sample are about 200,000 clones; roughly 80% of them occurred a single time. The top ten constitute roughly 15% of the sample. What was sequenced was PBMCs. These receptors all stem from a man aged 40-55 years in good health and CMV-seronegative.

This chain links TRBV5-1 with TRBJ2-1; D unresolved. V was clipped by 2 bases and J by 0 bases, with 21 bases between them. The germline CDR1 and CDR2 sequences are SGHRS and YFSETQ. This CDR3 has 19 amino acids. CDR3 coding DNA: TGCGCCAGCAGCTTACAGCCCCCGATACAGCAGAGCTCCTACAATGAGCAGTTCTTC. Translation gives CASSLQPPIQQSSYNEQFF.

J is TRBJ2-1 and V is TRBV19, with 7 bases identical to TRBD2. CDR1 and CDR2 from the germline V gene are LNHDA and SQIVND (reference sequence). CDR3 length: 16 residues. V trimming: 2 bases; J trimming: 0 bases; junction bases outside the gene matches: 4. The CDR3: CASSISGGGSYNEQFF. CDR3 nucleotide sequence: TGTGCCAGTAGTATAAGTGGGGGGGGCTCCTACAATGAGCAGTTCTTC.

This sequence joins TRBV5-6 and TRBJ1-2, with TRBD1 matching over 7 bases. Trimming removed 4 bases from V and 2 bases from J; junction bases left unmatched: 5. The length of the CDR3 is 14 residues. Germline CDR1 is SGHDT and CDR2 is YYEEEE. CDR3 loop: CASSRTGSNYGYTF. The CDR3, as DNA: TGTGCCAGCAGCCGGACAGGTTCCAACTATGGCTACACCTTC.

CDR3 amino acids: CASSLEPGGRPQHF. CDR3 nucleotides: TGTGCCAGCAGCTTGGAGCCGGGGGGAAGGCCCCAGCATTTT. The chain joins TRBV5-5 to TRBJ1-5, with a tentative D call TRBD1 (5 bases). Germline lookup yields CDR1 SGHKS and CDR2 YYEKEE (reference sequence). The CDR3 extends over 14 amino acids. V lost 0 bases and J 9 bases, leaving 13 bases between the germline ends.

This chain uses TRBV28 with TRBJ2-3, with 12 bases fitting TRBD2. This CDR3 is 14 amino acids long. V gave up 5 bases and J gave up 4 bases; unmatched junction bases: 1. Germline V gene sequence: CDR1 MDHEN, CDR2 SYDVKM. The CDR3 sequence is CASSLAGGPDTQYF. The CDR3 nucleotides read TGTGCCAGCAGTCTAGCGGGAGGGCCAGATACGCAGTATTTT.

The count of this clone is one. DNA of the CDR3: TGTGCCAGCAGCTTAGCGAGACAGGGTTATGGAGGAAACACCATATATTTT. Translating gives CASSLARQGYGGNTIYF. The chain links TRBV7-9 to TRBJ1-3; 7 bases align to TRBD1. Germline CDR1 is SEHNR and CDR2 is FQNEAQ (reference sequence). V lost 0 bases, J lost 4 bases, and 9 bases stayed unmatched. This CDR3 spans 17 amino acids. Full variable domain (rest looked up from reference TRBV7-9 and TRBJ1-3): DTGVSQNPRHKITKRGQNVTFRCDPISEHNRLYWYRQTLGQGPEFLTYFQNEAQLEKSRLLSDRFSAERPKGSFSTLEIQRTEQGDSAMYLCASSLARQGYGGNTIYFGEGSWLTVV.

The genes are TRBV10-3 and TRBJ1-5, with D unresolved. This CDR3 is 12 amino acids long. V shed 10 bases and J shed 9 bases, with 16 bases lying between them. Germline CDR1 is ENHRY and CDR2 is SYGVKD. The CDR3 region is CATPAFASPQHF. The CDR3 DNA is TGTGCCACTCCAGCGTTTGCATCGCCCCAGCATTTT.

The chain combines TRBV15 with TRBJ2-7, with D unresolved. Germline CDR1 is LNHNV and CDR2 is YYDKDF (reference sequence). The V end was cut by 0 bases, the J end by 3 bases, with 9 bases between. This CDR3 spans 14 amino acids. CDR3 bases: TGTGCCACCAGCAGAGATCCAGGAAACTACGAGCAGTACTTC. This translates into CATSRDPGNYEQYF.

The chain employs TRBV9 and TRBJ1-1, with D possibly being TRBD1 (5 bases). Germline V gene sequence: CDR1 SGDLS, CDR2 YYNGEE. The CDR3 length is 16 residues. V was cut by 2 bases and J by 0 bases, with 14 bases left in between. Here the CDR3 reads CASSVYRSFMNTEAFF. The DNA for the CDR3 is TGTGCCAGCAGCGTTTACAGGTCGTTCATGAACACTGAAGCTTTCTTT.

This chain uses TRBV12-5 with TRBJ1-1; no definite D call. V lost 6 bases, J lost 3 bases, and 17 bases lay in between. The germline V gene has CDR1 LGHNT and CDR2 FRNRAP. The CDR3 is 15 residues long. The DNA of the CDR3 is TGTGCTAGTGGCCGAGGGTCTTTCGGGTACACTGAAGCTTTCTTT. Encoded protein: CASGRGSFGYTEAFF.

This clone was found a few times. This chain uses TRBV2 with TRBJ1-6; 9 bases are shared with TRBD1. J lost 14 bases, V lost 6 bases, and 8 bases had no gene match. Germline values: CDR1 SNHLY, CDR2 FYNNEI. This CDR3 comprises 13 residues. This CDR3 is CASRGRQGGTLHF. CDR3 DNA sequence: TGTGCCAGCAGGGGCAGACAGGGGGGCACCCTCCACTTT.

This clone was detected only once. The chain employs TRBV6-1 and TRBJ2-5; D might be TRBD2 (6 bases). The CDR3 runs to 14 residues. V was trimmed by 7 bases and J by 5 bases, leaving 17 bases between them. The V gene's germline CDR1 is MNHNS and CDR2 SASEGT. The CDR3 region has the DNA TGTGCCAGCATGCCACGCGGGGTTGGGGAGACCCAGTACTTC. Translating gives CASMPRGVGETQYF.

V and J are TRBV4-2 and TRBJ2-2, with D unclear. Between the trimmed V and J ends, which lost 2 bases and 3 bases, there was a span of 4 bases. Germline V gene data show CDR1 as LGHNA and CDR2 as YNFKEQ. This CDR3 is built from 13 residues. The CDR3, as DNA: TGTGCCAGCAGCCAACCTTACACCGGGGAGCTGTTTTTT. Protein sequence: CASSQPYTGELFF.

With regard to this clone: A read error may account for a junction end that differs from germline. V usage is TRBV7-9 and J usage is TRBJ1-1, with 7 bases fitting TRBD1. Germline loops: CDR1 SEHNR, CDR2 FQNEAQ (reference sequence). CDR3 size: 14 residues. This CDR3 reads CSSSLIQGVAEAFF. The CDR3 coding sequence is TGTTCCAGCAGCTTAATTCAGGGGGTCGCTGAAGCTTTCTTT.

This clone showed up just once. The genes are TRBV5-8 and TRBJ1-5; D unclear. Trimming took off 4 bases at V and 9 bases at J, with 14 bases between the two ends. CDR1 is SGHTS, CDR2 YDEGEE, per germline. CDR3 length equals 13 residues. The CDR3 coding sequence is TGTGCCAGCAGCGCTGAGAGGTTTTCGCCCCAGCATTTT. Its translation is CASSAERFSPQHF.

The chain employs TRBV15 and TRBJ1-2; D gene ambiguous. The CDR3 runs 14 residues. Germline V gives CDR1 LNHNV, CDR2 YYDKDF (reference sequence). The V end lost 5 bases, the J end lost 8 bases, and 18 bases lay between the germline ends. CDR3 residues: CATSLTREGAGYTF. Written as DNA, the CDR3 is TGTGCCACCAGCCTCACTAGGGAAGGTGCAGGCTACACCTTC.